These T cell receptor beta chains were read from a single sample in a study of blood T cell repertoires in COVID-19. Sequencing used immunoSEQ multiplex PCR; TCRdb keeps in-frame clones, though not all of them. The repertoire consists of more than 95,000 clones, with over 75% occurring once and the leading ten covering around 4.1%. Sequenced input: peripheral blood. These receptors were obtained from a man in his fifties or sixties with acute or convalescent COVID-19. CDR3s include the opening cysteine and the closing phenylalanine or tryptophan. The D gene is left open where the match is weak. A clone size is listed for some rows: how often the clone was seen (once, few, many), or a class if it is expanded.

clone_size: -
v_call: TRBV7-2
j_call: TRBJ2-3
d_call: -
cdr3_nt: TGTGCCGGTGGGGCAGCTATCACAGATACGCAGTATTTT
cdr3_aa: CAGGAAITDTQYF

clone_size: -
v_call: TRBV30
j_call: TRBJ1-5
d_call: TRBD1
cdr3_nt: TGTGCCTGGAGTGTACAGGGACAGGCAGATCAGCCCCAGCATTTT
cdr3_aa: CAWSVQGQADQPQHF

clone_size: -
v_call: TRBV4-1
j_call: TRBJ2-3
d_call: TRBD2
cdr3_nt: TGCGCCAGCAGCACCGGGACTAGCGGGACCGGCGGCACAGATACGCAGTATTTT
cdr3_aa: CASSTGTSGTGGTDTQYF

clone_size: -
v_call: TRBV19
j_call: TRBJ2-1
d_call: TRBD2
cdr3_nt: TGTGCCAGTAGTATAGTCGGACTAGCGGGGATGGGGAATGAGCAGTTCTTC
cdr3_aa: CASSIVGLAGMGNEQFF

clone_size: few
v_call: TRBV3-1/TRBV3-2
j_call: TRBJ1-3
d_call: -
cdr3_nt: TGTGCCAGCAGCCAAGAAGGAGTATCTGGAAACACCATATATTTT
cdr3_aa: CASSQEGVSGNTIYF

clone_size: -
v_call: TRBV4-1
j_call: TRBJ2-3
d_call: -
cdr3_nt: TGCGCCAGCAGCCAAGATCAGCAGCGACTCACTAGCACAGATACGCAGTATTTT
cdr3_aa: CASSQDQQRLTSTDTQYF

clone_size: -
v_call: TRBV9
j_call: TRBJ1-5
d_call: TRBD1
cdr3_nt: TGTGCCAGCAACCCGGGACAGGGTAATCAGCCCCAGCATTTT
cdr3_aa: CASNPGQGNQPQHF

clone_size: few
v_call: TRBV6-5
j_call: TRBJ1-1
d_call: -
cdr3_nt: TGTGCCAGCAGCCCACAGGGCGATGAAGCTTTCTTT
cdr3_aa: CASSPQGDEAFF

clone_size: -
v_call: TRBV7-2
j_call: TRBJ2-1
d_call: -
cdr3_nt: TGTGCCAGCAGCTTACAGGGTGGCTCCTACAATGAGCAGTTCTTC
cdr3_aa: CASSLQGGSYNEQFF

clone_size: -
v_call: TRBV10-3
j_call: TRBJ1-2
d_call: TRBD1
cdr3_nt: TGTGCCATCACCTTCGGGACAGGGCTTAACTATGGCTACACCTTC
cdr3_aa: CAITFGTGLNYGYTF

clone_size: -
v_call: TRBV6-5
j_call: TRBJ2-7
d_call: -
cdr3_nt: TGTGCCAGCAGTTACGGCCTAGGTCCCTACGAGCAGTACTTC
cdr3_aa: CASSYGLGPYEQYF

clone_size: -
v_call: TRBV4-1
j_call: TRBJ1-6
d_call: -
cdr3_nt: TGCGCCAGCAGCCAACACCAGGACGGAGGGAATTCACCCCTCCACTTT
cdr3_aa: CASSQHQDGGNSPLHF

clone_size: -
v_call: TRBV5-1
j_call: TRBJ2-2
d_call: TRBD2
cdr3_nt: TGCGCCAGCAATGGCGGGGGGAGAGTGTCCGGGGAGCTGTTTTTT
cdr3_aa: CASNGGGRVSGELFF

clone_size: -
v_call: TRBV11-2
j_call: TRBJ2-5
d_call: TRBD1
cdr3_nt: TGTGCCAGCAGCCCCTCCTCGACAGGGCCAGGGGAGACCCAGTACTTC
cdr3_aa: CASSPSSTGPGETQYF

clone_size: -
v_call: TRBV3-1/TRBV3-2
j_call: TRBJ1-5
d_call: -
cdr3_nt: TGTGCCAGCAGCCAACAACAGGGAGGCAATCAGCCCCAGCATTTT
cdr3_aa: CASSQQQGGNQPQHF

clone_size: -
v_call: TRBV19
j_call: TRBJ1-3
d_call: -
cdr3_nt: TGTGCCAGTAGTATAATTCGGGGAAACACCATATATTTT
cdr3_aa: CASSIIRGNTIYF

clone_size: -
v_call: TRBV4-1
j_call: TRBJ1-3
d_call: TRBD1
cdr3_nt: TGCGCCAGCAGCCAAGGGCCCAGGGGGAAATTTTCTGGAAACACCATATATTTT
cdr3_aa: CASSQGPRGKFSGNTIYF

clone_size: -
v_call: TRBV7-9
j_call: TRBJ2-7
d_call: TRBD1
cdr3_nt: TGTGCCAGCAGCTGGACAGGGCAAGGAGAGCAGTACTTC
cdr3_aa: CASSWTGQGEQYF

clone_size: -
v_call: TRBV5-4
j_call: TRBJ1-2
d_call: -
cdr3_nt: TGTGCCAGCAGCCCGAGGGTTGGGTCCGCCCATGGCTACACCTTC
cdr3_aa: CASSPRVGSAHGYTF

clone_size: -
v_call: TRBV28
j_call: TRBJ1-6
d_call: TRBD1
cdr3_nt: TGTGCCAGCAGCACCGCTGGGACAGGGGGACCACCCCTCCACTTT
cdr3_aa: CASSTAGTGGPPLHF

clone_size: -
v_call: TRBV7-2
j_call: TRBJ1-5
d_call: -
cdr3_nt: TGTGCCAGCAGCTATTCACCTGGGGGGGGTAGCAATCAGCCCCAGCATTTT
cdr3_aa: CASSYSPGGGSNQPQHF

clone_size: -
v_call: TRBV10-3
j_call: TRBJ1-2
d_call: TRBD1
cdr3_nt: TGTGCCATCAGAGCCGGGACAGGCCCCCTGAACTATGGCTACACCTTC
cdr3_aa: CAIRAGTGPLNYGYTF

clone_size: -
v_call: TRBV7-3
j_call: TRBJ1-6
d_call: TRBD1
cdr3_nt: TGTGCCAGCAGCCTACTGGGACAGGGATCTTCACCCCTCCACTTT
cdr3_aa: CASSLLGQGSSPLHF

clone_size: -
v_call: TRBV6-5
j_call: TRBJ2-5
d_call: TRBD1
cdr3_nt: TGTGCCAGCAGGGGGACAGCCCAAGAGACCCAGTACTTC
cdr3_aa: CASRGTAQETQYF

clone_size: once
v_call: TRBV19
j_call: TRBJ1-1
d_call: -
cdr3_nt: TGTGCCAGTAGTACAGGTACTGAAGCTTTCTTT
cdr3_aa: CASSTGTEAFF

clone_size: -
v_call: TRBV30
j_call: TRBJ1-2
d_call: -
cdr3_nt: TGTGCCTGGAGTGTGGAGTCAGGGTACGGCTACACCTTC
cdr3_aa: CAWSVESGYGYTF

clone_size: -
v_call: TRBV19
j_call: TRBJ1-4
d_call: TRBD1
cdr3_nt: TGTGCCAGTAATCCTCGGACAGGGTCGGATGAAAAACTGTTTTTT
cdr3_aa: CASNPRTGSDEKLFF

clone_size: -
v_call: TRBV7-8
j_call: TRBJ2-3
d_call: -
cdr3_nt: TGTGCCAGCAGCTTGCGGGACTCACAAGTAACCACAGATACGCAGTATTTT
cdr3_aa: CASSLRDSQVTTDTQYF

clone_size: -
v_call: TRBV6-1
j_call: TRBJ1-6
d_call: TRBD1
cdr3_nt: TGTGCCAGCAGTGAAAACCCCGCAGGACAGGGCGGTTTGAGACCCCTCCACTTT
cdr3_aa: CASSENPAGQGGLRPLHF

clone_size: few
v_call: TRBV18
j_call: TRBJ1-3
d_call: TRBD1
cdr3_nt: TGTGCCAGCTCACCACTTGCCCGGACAGGGGAAAGAAACACCATATATTTT
cdr3_aa: CASSPLARTGERNTIYF

clone_size: few
v_call: TRBV11-3
j_call: TRBJ2-7
d_call: -
cdr3_nt: TGTGCCAGCAGCCCCGTACCCGGAGGTGGACGTCTTTTC
cdr3_aa: CASSPVPGGGRLF

clone_size: -
v_call: TRBV12-5
j_call: TRBJ2-3
d_call: -
cdr3_nt: TGTGCTAGTGGTTTGCAGTTCACAGATACGCAGTATTTT
cdr3_aa: CASGLQFTDTQYF

clone_size: -
v_call: TRBV6-1
j_call: TRBJ1-2
d_call: -
cdr3_nt: TGTGCCAGCAGTGAAGACAGCTATGGCTACACCTTC
cdr3_aa: CASSEDSYGYTF

clone_size: once
v_call: TRBV6-5
j_call: TRBJ2-2
d_call: TRBD1
cdr3_nt: TGTGCCAGCATTGGGGACAGGGGATACACCGGGGAGCTGTTTTTT
cdr3_aa: CASIGDRGYTGELFF

clone_size: -
v_call: TRBV30
j_call: TRBJ1-2
d_call: TRBD1
cdr3_nt: TGTGCCTGGAGGGACAGGCAGGGTGGCTACACCTTC
cdr3_aa: CAWRDRQGGYTF

clone_size: -
v_call: TRBV6-5
j_call: TRBJ2-3
d_call: -
cdr3_nt: TGTGCCAGCAGTTACGGTCTTGCGGGCACAGATACGCAGTATTTT
cdr3_aa: CASSYGLAGTDTQYF

clone_size: -
v_call: TRBV27
j_call: TRBJ2-7
d_call: -
cdr3_nt: TGTGCCAGCAGTTTTAAGGGGAGGTCCTACGAGCAGTACTTC
cdr3_aa: CASSFKGRSYEQYF

clone_size: -
v_call: TRBV18
j_call: TRBJ2-1
d_call: TRBD2
cdr3_nt: TGTGCCAGCTCACCATCACCTCTTAGCGGGAGCTCCTACAATGAGCAGTTCTTC
cdr3_aa: CASSPSPLSGSSYNEQFF

clone_size: -
v_call: TRBV7-2
j_call: TRBJ1-2
d_call: -
cdr3_nt: TGTGCCAGCAGCCCGACTGGACAGGGCTACACCTTC
cdr3_aa: CASSPTGQGYTF

clone_size: -
v_call: TRBV7-9
j_call: TRBJ1-1
d_call: -
cdr3_nt: TGTGCCAGCAGCTCCGCCACAGGGCCTCGCAGGGGTAACACTGAAGCTTTCTTT
cdr3_aa: CASSSATGPRRGNTEAFF

clone_size: -
v_call: TRBV14
j_call: TRBJ2-1
d_call: -
cdr3_nt: TGTGCCAGCAGCCAAGTTGCGGGCGCATACAATGAGCAGTTCTTC
cdr3_aa: CASSQVAGAYNEQFF

clone_size: -
v_call: TRBV4-1
j_call: TRBJ1-6
d_call: -
cdr3_nt: TGCGCCAGCAGCCTAAGCCGACTGAATTCACCCCTCCACTTT
cdr3_aa: CASSLSRLNSPLHF

clone_size: -
v_call: TRBV10-3
j_call: TRBJ1-5
d_call: -
cdr3_nt: TGTGCCATCAGCGCGGGAAGTGTTGGTAATCAGCCCCAGCATTTT
cdr3_aa: CAISAGSVGNQPQHF

clone_size: -
v_call: TRBV28
j_call: TRBJ2-1
d_call: -
cdr3_nt: TGTGCCAGCAGTTCGTATACCCTTCTTGTTTTGGGGAGAAATGAGCAGTTCTTC
cdr3_aa: CASSSYTLLVLGRNEQFF

clone_size: -
v_call: TRBV12-5
j_call: TRBJ2-1
d_call: -
cdr3_nt: TGTGCTAGTGGTTTAGCGGGTAGCTCCTACAATGAGCAGTTCTTC
cdr3_aa: CASGLAGSSYNEQFF

clone_size: -
v_call: TRBV28
j_call: TRBJ1-2
d_call: -
cdr3_nt: TGTGCCAGCGGAAGCTTCCTGGCGGGGGGCTACACCTTC
cdr3_aa: CASGSFLAGGYTF

clone_size: -
v_call: TRBV27
j_call: TRBJ1-1
d_call: -
cdr3_nt: TGTGCCAGCAGCCCAGGGTTTATGGGACTCACTGAAGCTTTCTTT
cdr3_aa: CASSPGFMGLTEAFF

clone_size: once
v_call: TRBV27
j_call: TRBJ2-2
d_call: TRBD1
cdr3_nt: TGTGCCAGCAGTTCGGGACAGGGGGCAGCCGGGGAGCTGTTTTTT
cdr3_aa: CASSSGQGAAGELFF

clone_size: -
v_call: TRBV3-1/TRBV3-2
j_call: TRBJ2-1
d_call: TRBD1
cdr3_nt: TGTGCCACCAGACAGGGGGCCTTGGAGTTCTTC
cdr3_aa: CATRQGALEFF

clone_size: -
v_call: TRBV19
j_call: TRBJ2-2
d_call: -
cdr3_nt: TGTGCCAGTAGTATAGCGAGGACACCTTACACCGGGGAGCTGTTTTTT
cdr3_aa: CASSIARTPYTGELFF

clone_size: -
v_call: TRBV20-1
j_call: TRBJ1-2
d_call: -
cdr3_nt: TGCAGTGCTTCAGGGTATGGCTACACCTTC
cdr3_aa: CSASGYGYTF

clone_size: -
v_call: TRBV7-9
j_call: TRBJ1-1
d_call: -
cdr3_nt: TGTGCCAGCTCAGCCGACATGAACACTGAAGCTTTCTTT
cdr3_aa: CASSADMNTEAFF

clone_size: -
v_call: TRBV2
j_call: TRBJ2-5
d_call: TRBD1
cdr3_nt: TGTGCCAGCAGTCCCCAGGCGGCGACAGGGGAGACCCAGTACTTC
cdr3_aa: CASSPQAATGETQYF

clone_size: -
v_call: TRBV7-3
j_call: TRBJ2-7
d_call: -
cdr3_nt: TGTGCCAGCAGTAGAGATGGTTACGAGCAGTACTTC
cdr3_aa: CASSRDGYEQYF

clone_size: once
v_call: TRBV13
j_call: TRBJ2-7
d_call: -
cdr3_nt: TGTGCCAGCAGCTTAGGCTTTACATCTCCCCCCTCCTTC
cdr3_aa: CASSLGFTSPPSF